The clone carrying this TCR beta chain came up many times. Antigen specificity is unknown. Trimming took 2 bases from V and 4 from J, leaving 5 bases between them. Germline V gene data show CDR1 as MDHEN and CDR2 as SYDVKM. This CDR3 is 12 amino acids long. These data belong to a study of Graves' ophthalmopathy and Graves' hyperthyroidism. General study points: It was with approximately 70% sensitivity and roughly 75% specificity that the model predicted ophthalmopathy progression. Distinction of ophthalmopathy from stable hyperthyroidism by a 13-signature model reached over 85% sensitivity and 75% to 84% specificity. Blood also held most thyroid clonotypes expanded above 0.001 frequency.

CDR3 regions of TCR beta were amplified from RNA transcripts. HTBI primers primed a first-round RT-PCR, and a second-round multiplex PCR followed. TCRdb reprocessed the multiplex PCR reads with MiXCR, giving one entry per CDR3 protein. The profile shows 150,000 to 200,000 distinct CDR3 sequences, less than 45% of them singletons. Ophthalmopathy was moderately-to-severely active, CAS at least 3, NOSPECS at least 4, lasting under 3 months. The sequencing sample was made of peripheral blood. This clonotype originated in a woman between 35 and 50 years old with Graves' ophthalmopathy. V usage is TRBV28 and J usage is TRBJ1-2; D perhaps matches TRBD1 (5 bases). The CDR3 DNA follows: TGTGCCAGCAGTTTAGGGACCTATGGCTACACCTTC. It yields the protein CASSLGTYGYTF.